What follows describes a single T cell receptor beta chain. The data derive from a study of control samples from healthy donors and cancer patients. Per germline, CDR1 SEHNR and CDR2 FQNEAQ (reference sequence). The CDR3 is 15 residues long. The V and J ends lost 3 bases and 7 bases, in that order; junction bases with no gene match: 12. The repertoire was sequenced with immunoSEQ multiplex PCR; TCRdb's copy has only in-frame clones and lacks some. This sample has roughly 400,000 clones, with approximately 92% found just once. This clonotype originated in a man aged 35 to 55 with head and neck cancer. The rearrangement links TRBV7-9 to TRBJ2-7, with TRBD2 identical over 7 bases. The material sequenced was PBMCs. As DNA, the CDR3 is TGTGCCAGCAGCTTGATATGGGGAGAGGGAGGGGAGCAGTACTTC. This encodes CASSLIWGEGGEQYF.